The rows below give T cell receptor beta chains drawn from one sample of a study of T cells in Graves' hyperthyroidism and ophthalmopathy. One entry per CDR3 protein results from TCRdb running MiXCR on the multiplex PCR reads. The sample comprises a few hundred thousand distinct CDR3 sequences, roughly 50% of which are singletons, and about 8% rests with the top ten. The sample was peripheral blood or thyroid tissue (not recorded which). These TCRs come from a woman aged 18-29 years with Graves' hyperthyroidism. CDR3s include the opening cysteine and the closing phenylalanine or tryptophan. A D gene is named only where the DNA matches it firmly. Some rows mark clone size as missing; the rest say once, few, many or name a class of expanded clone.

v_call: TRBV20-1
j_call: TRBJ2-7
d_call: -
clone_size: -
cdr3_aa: CSASDRWDEQYF
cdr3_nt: TGCAGTGCTAGCGACAGGTGGGACGAGCAGTACTTC

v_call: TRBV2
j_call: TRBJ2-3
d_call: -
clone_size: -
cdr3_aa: CASSISENTDTQYF
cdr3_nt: TGTGCCAGCAGTATCTCGGAGAACACAGATACGCAGTATTTT

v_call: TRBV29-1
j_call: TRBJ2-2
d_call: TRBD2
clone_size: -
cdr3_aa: CSVLIAGKHTGELFF
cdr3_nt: TGCAGCGTTTTAATAGCGGGGAAGCACACCGGGGAGCTGTTTTTT

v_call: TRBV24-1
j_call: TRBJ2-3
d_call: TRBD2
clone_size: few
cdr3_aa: CATSAPSGKRTDTQYF
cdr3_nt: TGTGCCACCAGTGCCCCTAGCGGGAAAAGGACAGATACGCAGTATTTT

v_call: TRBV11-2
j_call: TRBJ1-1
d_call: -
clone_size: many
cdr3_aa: CATSRELMNTEAFF
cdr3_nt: TGTGCCACTTCTAGGGAACTCATGAACACTGAAGCTTTCTTT

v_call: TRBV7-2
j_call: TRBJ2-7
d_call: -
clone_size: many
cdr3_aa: CASSFRDLTSYEQYF
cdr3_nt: TGTGCCAGCAGCTTTAGGGACCTTACCTCCTACGAGCAGTACTTC

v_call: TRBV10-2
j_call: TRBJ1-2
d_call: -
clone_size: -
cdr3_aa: CASSVWQARGYTF
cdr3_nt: TGCGCCAGCAGTGTGTGGCAAGCGCGGGGCTACACCTTC

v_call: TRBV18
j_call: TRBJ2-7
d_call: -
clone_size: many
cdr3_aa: CASSPRDRNTYEQYF
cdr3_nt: TGTGCCAGCTCACCGCGGGACAGAAACACCTACGAGCAGTACTTC

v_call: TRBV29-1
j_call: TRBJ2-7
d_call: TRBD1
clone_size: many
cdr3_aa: CSVAVAGGDEQYF
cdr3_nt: TGCAGCGTTGCTGTGGCAGGGGGCGACGAGCAGTACTTC

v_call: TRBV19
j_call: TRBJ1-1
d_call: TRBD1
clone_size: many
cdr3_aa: CASSIQGTAVSTGTEAFF
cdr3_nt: TGTGCCAGTAGTATTCAGGGGACAGCCGTTAGTACGGGCACTGAAGCTTTCTTT

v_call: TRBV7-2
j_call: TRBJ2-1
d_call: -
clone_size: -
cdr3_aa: CASSLGPWNEQFF
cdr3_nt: TGTGCCAGCAGCTTGGGCCCCTGGAATGAGCAGTTCTTC

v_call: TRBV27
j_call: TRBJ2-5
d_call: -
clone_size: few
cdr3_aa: CASSLFWGPGAKETQYF
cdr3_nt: TGTGCCAGCAGTTTATTTTGGGGGCCAGGGGCCAAAGAGACCCAGTACTTC

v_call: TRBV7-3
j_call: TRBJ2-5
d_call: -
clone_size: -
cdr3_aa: CASSLAEEETQYF
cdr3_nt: TGTGCCAGCAGCTTAGCCGAGGAGGAGACCCAGTACTTC

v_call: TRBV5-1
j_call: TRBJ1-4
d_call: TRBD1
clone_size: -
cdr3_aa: CASSRADRDEKLFF
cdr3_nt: TGCGCCAGCAGCCGAGCAGACAGGGATGAAAAACTGTTTTTT

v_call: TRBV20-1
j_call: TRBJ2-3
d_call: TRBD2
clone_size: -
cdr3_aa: CSARVTSYTDTQYF
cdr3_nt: TGCAGTGCTAGGGTGACTAGCTACACAGATACGCAGTATTTT

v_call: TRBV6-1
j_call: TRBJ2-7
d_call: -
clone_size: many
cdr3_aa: CASSVLWGEQYF
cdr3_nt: TGTGCCAGCAGCGTCTTATGGGGAGAGCAGTACTTC

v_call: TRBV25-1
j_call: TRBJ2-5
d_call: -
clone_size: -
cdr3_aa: CASSANSPGETQYF
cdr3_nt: TGTGCCAGCAGTGCTAACTCCCCCGGGGAGACCCAGTACTTC

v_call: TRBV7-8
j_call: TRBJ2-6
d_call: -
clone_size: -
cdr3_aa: CASSPTARVDGRGQASSGANVLTF
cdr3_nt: TGTGCCAGCAGCCCTACCGCTAGGGTAGACGGGAGGGGACAGGCCAGCTCTGGGGCCAACGTCCTGACTTTC

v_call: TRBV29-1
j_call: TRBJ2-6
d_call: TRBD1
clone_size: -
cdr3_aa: CSATGTVGSEAF
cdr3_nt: TGCAGCGCCACCGGGACAGTGGGGTCTGAAGCTTTC

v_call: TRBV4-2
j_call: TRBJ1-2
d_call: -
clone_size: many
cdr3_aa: CASSQEISTASNYGYTF
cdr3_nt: TGTGCCAGCAGCCAAGAAATTTCGACAGCGAGTAACTATGGCTACACCTTC

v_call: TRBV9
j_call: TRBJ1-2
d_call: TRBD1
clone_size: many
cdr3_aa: CASSGVGTVALYTF
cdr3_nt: TGTGCCAGCAGCGGCGTGGGGACAGTGGCACTCTACACCTTC

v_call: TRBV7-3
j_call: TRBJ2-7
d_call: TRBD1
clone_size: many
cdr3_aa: CASSTTGGEQYF
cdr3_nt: TGTGCCAGCAGCACGACAGGGGGCGAGCAGTACTTC

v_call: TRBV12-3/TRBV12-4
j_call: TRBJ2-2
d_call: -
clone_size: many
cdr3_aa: CASSLASLSGELFF
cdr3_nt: TGTGCCAGCAGTTTAGCTTCGTTGTCGGGGGAGCTGTTTTTT

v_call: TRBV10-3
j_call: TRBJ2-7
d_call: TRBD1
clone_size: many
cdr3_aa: CAISGGQGLLPYEQYF
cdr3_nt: TGTGCCATCAGTGGGGGACAGGGCCTACTACCTTACGAGCAGTACTTC

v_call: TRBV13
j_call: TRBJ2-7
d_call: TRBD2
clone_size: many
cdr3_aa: CASSSRTSAYEQYF
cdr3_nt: TGTGCCAGCAGCTCCCGGACTAGCGCCTACGAGCAGTACTTC

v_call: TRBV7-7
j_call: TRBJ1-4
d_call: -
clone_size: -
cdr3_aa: CASSLIRTDEKLFF
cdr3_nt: TGTGCTAGCAGCTTAATACGGACAGATGAAAAACTGTTTTTT